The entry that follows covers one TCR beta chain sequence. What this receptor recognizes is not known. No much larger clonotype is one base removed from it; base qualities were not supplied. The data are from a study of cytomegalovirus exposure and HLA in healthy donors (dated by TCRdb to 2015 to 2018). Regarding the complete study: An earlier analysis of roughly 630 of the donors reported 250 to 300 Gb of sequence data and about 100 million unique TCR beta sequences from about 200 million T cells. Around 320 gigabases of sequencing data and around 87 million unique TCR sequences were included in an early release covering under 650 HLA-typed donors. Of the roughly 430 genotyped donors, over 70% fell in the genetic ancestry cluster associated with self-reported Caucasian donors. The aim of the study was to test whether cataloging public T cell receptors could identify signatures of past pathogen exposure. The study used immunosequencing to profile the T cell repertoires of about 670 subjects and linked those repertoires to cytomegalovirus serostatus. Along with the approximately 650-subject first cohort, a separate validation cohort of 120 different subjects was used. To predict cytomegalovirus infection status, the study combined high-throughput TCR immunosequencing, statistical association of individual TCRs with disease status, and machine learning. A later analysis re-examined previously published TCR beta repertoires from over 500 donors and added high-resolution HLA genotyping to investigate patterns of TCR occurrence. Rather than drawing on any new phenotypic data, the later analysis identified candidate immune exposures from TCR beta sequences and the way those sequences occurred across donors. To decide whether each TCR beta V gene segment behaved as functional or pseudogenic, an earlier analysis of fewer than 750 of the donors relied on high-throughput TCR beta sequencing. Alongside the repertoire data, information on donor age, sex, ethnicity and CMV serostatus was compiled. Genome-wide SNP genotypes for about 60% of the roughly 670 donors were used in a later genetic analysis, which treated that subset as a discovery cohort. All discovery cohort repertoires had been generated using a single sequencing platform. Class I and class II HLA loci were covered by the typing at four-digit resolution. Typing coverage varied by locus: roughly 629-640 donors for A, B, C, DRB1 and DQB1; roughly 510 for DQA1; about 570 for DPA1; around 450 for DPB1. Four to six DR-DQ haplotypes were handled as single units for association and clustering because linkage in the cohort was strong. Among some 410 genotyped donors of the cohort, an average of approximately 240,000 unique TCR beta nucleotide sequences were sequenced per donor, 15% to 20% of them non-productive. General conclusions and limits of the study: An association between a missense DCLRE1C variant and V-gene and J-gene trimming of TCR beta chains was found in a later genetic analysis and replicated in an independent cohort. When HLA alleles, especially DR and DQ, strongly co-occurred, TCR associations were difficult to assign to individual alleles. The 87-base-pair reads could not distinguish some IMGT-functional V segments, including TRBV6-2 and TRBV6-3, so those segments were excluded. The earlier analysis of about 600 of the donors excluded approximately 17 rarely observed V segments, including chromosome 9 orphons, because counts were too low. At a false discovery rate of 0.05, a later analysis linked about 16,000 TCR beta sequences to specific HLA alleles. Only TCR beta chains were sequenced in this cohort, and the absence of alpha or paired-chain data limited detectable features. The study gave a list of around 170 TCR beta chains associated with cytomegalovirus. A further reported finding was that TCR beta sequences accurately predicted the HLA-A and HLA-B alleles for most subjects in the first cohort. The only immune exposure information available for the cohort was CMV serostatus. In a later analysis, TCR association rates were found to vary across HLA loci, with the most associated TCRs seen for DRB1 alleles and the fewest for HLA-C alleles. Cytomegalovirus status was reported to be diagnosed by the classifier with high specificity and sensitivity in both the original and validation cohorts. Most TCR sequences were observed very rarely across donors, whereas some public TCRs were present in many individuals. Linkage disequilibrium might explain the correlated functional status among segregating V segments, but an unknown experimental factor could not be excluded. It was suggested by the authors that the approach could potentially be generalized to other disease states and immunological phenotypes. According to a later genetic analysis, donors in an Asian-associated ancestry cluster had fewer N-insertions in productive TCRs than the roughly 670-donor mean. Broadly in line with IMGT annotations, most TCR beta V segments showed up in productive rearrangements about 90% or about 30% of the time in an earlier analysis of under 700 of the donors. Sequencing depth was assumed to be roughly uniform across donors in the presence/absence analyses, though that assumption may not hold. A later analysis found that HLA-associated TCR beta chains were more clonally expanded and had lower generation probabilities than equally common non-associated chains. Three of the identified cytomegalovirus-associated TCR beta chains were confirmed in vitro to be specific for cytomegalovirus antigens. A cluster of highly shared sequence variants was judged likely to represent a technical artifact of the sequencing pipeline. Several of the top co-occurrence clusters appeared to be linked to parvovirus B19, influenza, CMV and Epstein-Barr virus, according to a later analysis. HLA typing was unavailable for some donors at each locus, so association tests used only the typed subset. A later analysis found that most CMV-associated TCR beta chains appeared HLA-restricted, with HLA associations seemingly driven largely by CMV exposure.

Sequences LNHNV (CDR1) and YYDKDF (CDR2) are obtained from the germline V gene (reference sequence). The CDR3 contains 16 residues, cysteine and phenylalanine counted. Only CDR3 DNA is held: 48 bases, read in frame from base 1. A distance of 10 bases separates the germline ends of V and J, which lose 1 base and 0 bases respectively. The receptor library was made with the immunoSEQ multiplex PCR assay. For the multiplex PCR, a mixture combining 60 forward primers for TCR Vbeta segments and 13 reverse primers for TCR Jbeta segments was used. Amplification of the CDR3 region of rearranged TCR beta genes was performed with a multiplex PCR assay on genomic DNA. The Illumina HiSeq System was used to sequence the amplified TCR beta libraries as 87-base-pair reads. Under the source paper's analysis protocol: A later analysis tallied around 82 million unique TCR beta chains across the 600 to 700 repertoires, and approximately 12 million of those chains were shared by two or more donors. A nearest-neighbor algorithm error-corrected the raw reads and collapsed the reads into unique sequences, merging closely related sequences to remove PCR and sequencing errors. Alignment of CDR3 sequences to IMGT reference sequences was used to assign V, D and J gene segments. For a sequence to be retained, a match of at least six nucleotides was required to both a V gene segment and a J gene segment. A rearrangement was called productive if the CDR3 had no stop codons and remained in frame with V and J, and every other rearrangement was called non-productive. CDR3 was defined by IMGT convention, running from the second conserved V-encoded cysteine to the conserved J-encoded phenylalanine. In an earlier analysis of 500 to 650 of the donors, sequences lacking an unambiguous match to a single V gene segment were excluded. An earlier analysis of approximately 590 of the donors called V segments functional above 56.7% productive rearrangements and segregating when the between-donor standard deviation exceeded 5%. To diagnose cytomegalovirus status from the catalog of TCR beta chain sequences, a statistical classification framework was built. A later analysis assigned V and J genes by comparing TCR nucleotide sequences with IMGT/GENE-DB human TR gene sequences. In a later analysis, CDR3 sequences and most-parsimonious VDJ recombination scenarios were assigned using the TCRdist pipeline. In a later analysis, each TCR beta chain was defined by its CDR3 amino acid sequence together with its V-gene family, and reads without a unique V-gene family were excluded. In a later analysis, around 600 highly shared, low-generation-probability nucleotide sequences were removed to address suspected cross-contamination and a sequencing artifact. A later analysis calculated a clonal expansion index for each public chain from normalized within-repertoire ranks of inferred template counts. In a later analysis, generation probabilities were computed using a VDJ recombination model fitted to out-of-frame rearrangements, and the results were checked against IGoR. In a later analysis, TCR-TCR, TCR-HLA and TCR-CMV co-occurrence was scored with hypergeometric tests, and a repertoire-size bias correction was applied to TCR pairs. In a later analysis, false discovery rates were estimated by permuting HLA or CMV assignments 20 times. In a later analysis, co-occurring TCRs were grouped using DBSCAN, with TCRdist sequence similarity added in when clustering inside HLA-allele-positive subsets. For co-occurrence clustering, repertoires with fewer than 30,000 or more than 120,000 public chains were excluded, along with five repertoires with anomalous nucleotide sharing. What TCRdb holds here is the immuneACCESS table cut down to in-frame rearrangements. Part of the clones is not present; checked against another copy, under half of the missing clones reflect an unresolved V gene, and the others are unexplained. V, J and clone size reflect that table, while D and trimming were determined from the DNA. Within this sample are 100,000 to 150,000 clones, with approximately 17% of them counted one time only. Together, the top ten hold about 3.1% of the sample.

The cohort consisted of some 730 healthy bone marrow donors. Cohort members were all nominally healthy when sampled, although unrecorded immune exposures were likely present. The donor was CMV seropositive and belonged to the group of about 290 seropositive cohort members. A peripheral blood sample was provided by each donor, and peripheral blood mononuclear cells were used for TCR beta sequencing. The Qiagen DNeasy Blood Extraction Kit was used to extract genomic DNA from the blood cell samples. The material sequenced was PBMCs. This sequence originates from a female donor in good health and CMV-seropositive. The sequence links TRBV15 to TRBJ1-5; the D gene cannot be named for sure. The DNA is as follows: TGTGCCACCAGCAGAGTAGGCGGTTATAGCAATCAGCCCCAGCATTTT. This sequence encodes CATSRVGGYSNQPQHF.